The present TCR beta chain was sequenced within a study of blood T cells in healthy people across ages. The study isolated at least 6 million PBMCs from each sample. Sample-barcoded 5' priming and a J-beta primer mix drove a second PCR of roughly 7 to 11 cycles. A single record per CDR3 protein comes from TCRdb applying MiXCR to the 5' RACE reads. There are some 640,000 distinct CDR3 sequences in the sample; about 30% occur only once, and approximately 15% lies in the top ten. CDR1 is KGHSH, CDR2 LQKENI, per germline. V shed 0 bases and J 8 bases; nucleotides not matched to a gene: 8. CDR3 length equals 15 residues. Study outcomes and limitations: Total diversity from one million sequenced T cells was likely underestimated. In older individuals, TCR beta diversity per million T cells was lower, falling roughly linearly with age. Donor CMV infection status was unknown, possibly confounding age-related changes in expanded clonotypes.

For this clonotype: The antigen remains undetermined.

This TCR was sampled from a woman at least 80 years old in good health. The rearrangement joins TRBV18 to TRBJ1-2; 8 bases are a match to TRBD1. Sequencing was done on a sample of blood. CDR3 sequence reads: CASSPPSRDRSGYTF. Written as DNA, the CDR3 is TGTGCCAGCTCACCACCGTCCCGGGACAGGTCCGGCTACACCTTC.